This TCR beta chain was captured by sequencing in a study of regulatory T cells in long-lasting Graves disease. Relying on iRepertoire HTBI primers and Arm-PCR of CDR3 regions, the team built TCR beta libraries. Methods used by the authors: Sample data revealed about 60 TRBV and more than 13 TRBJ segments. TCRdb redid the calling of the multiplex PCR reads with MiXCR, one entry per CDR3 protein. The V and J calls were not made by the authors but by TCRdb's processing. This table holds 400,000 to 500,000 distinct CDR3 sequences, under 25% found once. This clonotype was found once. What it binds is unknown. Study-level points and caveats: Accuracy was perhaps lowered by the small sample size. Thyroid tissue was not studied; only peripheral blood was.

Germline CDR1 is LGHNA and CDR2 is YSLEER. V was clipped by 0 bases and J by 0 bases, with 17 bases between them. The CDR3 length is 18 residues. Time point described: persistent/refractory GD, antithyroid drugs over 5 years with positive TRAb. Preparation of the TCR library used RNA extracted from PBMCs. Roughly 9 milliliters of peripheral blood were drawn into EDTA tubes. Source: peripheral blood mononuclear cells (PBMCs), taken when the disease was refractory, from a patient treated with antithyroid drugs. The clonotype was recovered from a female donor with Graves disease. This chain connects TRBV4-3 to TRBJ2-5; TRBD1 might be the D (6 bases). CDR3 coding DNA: TGCGCCAGCAGCCAAGAAGGTACAGGGAGCGTCTACCAAGAGACCCAGTACTTC. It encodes CASSQEGTGSVYQETQYF.